The rows below give T cell receptor beta chains drawn from one sample of a study of T cell changes during pregnancy in multiple sclerosis. The assay was immunoSEQ multiplex PCR, and TCRdb's table has in-frame clones only and misses some. The table records about 86,000 clones, around 90% of them present only once. The sequenced sample was peripheral blood, obtained in the first trimester of pregnancy. These receptors all come from a female donor in good health, enrolled as a control in a pregnancy study. The CDR3 runs from the conserved cysteine through the conserved F or W. The D gene is left open where the match is weak. Only some rows state a clone size, as once, few, many or a class for expanded clones.

CDR3 length	V gene	J gene	D gene	clone size	CDR3 DNA	CDR3 protein
16	TRBV5-1	TRBJ2-7	TRBD2	NA	TGCGCCAGCAGCTCAATTGAGGGAGGGGCACTCTACGAGCAGTACTTC	CASSSIEGGALYEQYF
14	TRBV25-1	TRBJ1-1	NA	NA	TGTGCCAGCAGTGGTAGGGGGACGAACACTGAAGCTTTCTTT	CASSGRGTNTEAFF
12	TRBV7-9	TRBJ1-5	TRBD1	NA	TGTGCCAGCAGCGGGACAGATCAGCCCCAGCATTTT	CASSGTDQPQHF
16	TRBV19	TRBJ2-3	TRBD2	NA	TGTGCCAGTAGTCCCAGACGGCGGGGGGGTGGAGATACGCAGTATTTT	CASSPRRRGGGDTQYF
14	TRBV19	TRBJ1-1	NA	NA	TGTGCCAGTAAGTGGAGGGTCATGAACACTGAAGCTTTCTTT	CASKWRVMNTEAFF
14	TRBV6-5	TRBJ2-1	TRBD1	NA	TGTGCCAGCAGCCCGGGACAGGGTTCGGATGAGCAGTTCTTC	CASSPGQGSDEQFF
15	TRBV19	TRBJ2-3	TRBD2	NA	TGTGCCAGTAGTATAGCCGGGGGGGGCACAGATACGCAGTATTTT	CASSIAGGGTDTQYF
15	TRBV7-8	TRBJ2-2	TRBD2	NA	TGTGCCAGCAGCAGGACTAGCGGGGACACCGGGGAGCTGTTTTTT	CASSRTSGDTGELFF
14	TRBV18	TRBJ1-1	NA	once	TGTGCCAGCTCACCAGGGCTCATGAACACTGAAGCTTTCTTT	CASSPGLMNTEAFF
14	TRBV5-6	TRBJ2-7	TRBD1	NA	TGTGCCAGCACCTTTGGACAGGGGTGGTACGAGCAGTACTTC	CASTFGQGWYEQYF
14	TRBV5-6	TRBJ1-5	NA	NA	TGTGCCAGCAGCTTCGGTGAGGGGGATCAGCCCCAGCATTTT	CASSFGEGDQPQHF
14	TRBV7-8	TRBJ1-1	NA	NA	TGTGCCAGCGGGGACACGTACCGGGGCACTGAAGCTTTCTTT	CASGDTYRGTEAFF
13	TRBV6-4	TRBJ2-3	TRBD2	NA	TGTGCCGGGGGGGTCCAAAGCACAGATACGCAGTATTTT	CAGGVQSTDTQYF
17	TRBV7-8	TRBJ1-3	NA	NA	TGTGCCAGCAGCTTAGAAGTGATGCGGGGCTCTGGAAACACCATATATTTT	CASSLEVMRGSGNTIYF
14	TRBV7-2	TRBJ1-2	NA	NA	TGTGCCAGCAGCTTAGGGGGGGACCGCTATGGCTACACCTTC	CASSLGGDRYGYTF
16	TRBV4-1	TRBJ2-6	NA	NA	TGCGCCAGCAGCCTCGGGGTACTGAGTGGGGCCAACGTCCTGACTTTC	CASSLGVLSGANVLTF
16	TRBV5-6	TRBJ2-1	TRBD2	NA	TGTGCCAGCATCCCGCCTAGCGGGGGGGCCTACAATGAGCAGTTCTTC	CASIPPSGGAYNEQFF
15	TRBV4-3	TRBJ1-4	NA	NA	TGCGCCAGCAGCCAGATGGACAGTCGGAATGAAAAACTGTTTTTT	CASSQMDSRNEKLFF
16	TRBV2	TRBJ1-6	TRBD1	once	TGTGCCAGCATACAGGGGTCATCTTCCTATAATTCACCCCTCCACTTT	CASIQGSSSYNSPLHF
16	TRBV7-8	TRBJ2-2	TRBD1	NA	TGTGCCAGCAGCTTGGAGGACCCAGGGGGCACCGGGGAGCTGTTTTTT	CASSLEDPGGTGELFF
15	TRBV28	TRBJ2-7	NA	NA	TGTGCCAGCAGTTCACAGGGGGGGATCCGGTACGAGCAGTACTTC	CASSSQGGIRYEQYF
14	TRBV7-2	TRBJ2-2	TRBD2	NA	TGTGCCAGCACCCTGGGAGGGAGAACCGGGGAGCTGTTTTTT	CASTLGGRTGELFF
11	TRBV6-5	TRBJ1-2	NA	NA	TGTGCCAGCCTTTACAGGGATGGCTACACCTTC	CASLYRDGYTF
14	TRBV7-8	TRBJ1-5	NA	NA	TGTGCCAGCAGCGTCCGGGGAGGCAATCAGCCCCAGCATTTT	CASSVRGGNQPQHF
14	TRBV18	TRBJ1-5	NA	NA	TGTGCCAGCTCACCAACAGGGATGGATCAGCCCCAGCATTTT	CASSPTGMDQPQHF
14	TRBV27	TRBJ2-4	NA	once	TGTGCCAGCAGCTCAACGGGTACCAAAAACATTCAGTACTTC	CASSSTGTKNIQYF
17	TRBV5-1	TRBJ2-1	TRBD2	NA	TGCGCCAGCAGCTTTGCTTTGCGGGGGGGCTCCTACAATGAGCAGTTCTTC	CASSFALRGGSYNEQFF
16	TRBV18	TRBJ2-1	TRBD2	NA	TGTGCCAGCTCACCACCTCAGAGCGGGGCCTACAATGAGCAGTTCTTC	CASSPPQSGAYNEQFF
17	TRBV27	TRBJ2-3	TRBD2	NA	TGTGCCAGCAGTCTCACTCCTGGGCGGGGGGGCACAGATACGCAGTATTTT	CASSLTPGRGGTDTQYF
13	TRBV28	TRBJ2-7	NA	NA	TGTGCCAGCAGTTTCCGGACAACCTACGAGCAGTACTTC	CASSFRTTYEQYF
14	TRBV5-6	TRBJ2-7	TRBD2	NA	TGTGCCAGCAGGACGACCGGTGGGACTAACGAGCAGTACTTC	CASRTTGGTNEQYF
14	TRBV4-3	TRBJ1-2	NA	NA	TGCGCCAGCGCGAGTTCCAGGGTCGGCTATGGCTACACCTTC	CASASSRVGYGYTF
15	TRBV5-5	TRBJ1-3	TRBD1	NA	TGTGCCAGCAGCCACAACAGGGGAAATGGAAACACCATATATTTT	CASSHNRGNGNTIYF
14	TRBV6-5	TRBJ1-1	NA	NA	TGTGCCAGCAGTTACGGGCCTCCAGGGACTGAAGCTTTCTTT	CASSYGPPGTEAFF
15	TRBV5-6	TRBJ2-2	TRBD1	NA	TGTGCCAGCAGACAGGACAGGGGTGTTACCGGGGAGCTGTTTTTT	CASRQDRGVTGELFF
12	TRBV7-6	TRBJ2-3	TRBD1	NA	TGTGCCAGCAGTCATGGGACAGGTACGCAGTATTTT	CASSHGTGTQYF
15	TRBV18	TRBJ2-3	NA	NA	TGTGCCAGCTCACAACTAGCTCTGAGCACAGATACGCAGTATTTT	CASSQLALSTDTQYF
14	TRBV5-4	TRBJ1-1	NA	NA	TGTGCCAGCAGCTCGAGCCTTCTGCACACTGAAGCTTTCTTT	CASSSSLLHTEAFF
15	TRBV7-2	TRBJ2-2	NA	NA	TGTGCCAGCAGCCCCCGGGAAAATATCCCCGGGGAGCTGTTTTTT	CASSPRENIPGELFF
15	TRBV11-3	TRBJ2-3	NA	once	TGTGCCAGCAGCTTTTCCAATGAGGTCCCCTATACGCAGTATTTT	CASSFSNEVPYTQYF
18	TRBV7-9	TRBJ1-6	NA	NA	TGTGCCAGCAGCCAAAACCGCCCATACGGCCGGGTTAATTCACCCCTCCACTTT	CASSQNRPYGRVNSPLHF
13	TRBV30	TRBJ2-7	NA	NA	TGTGCCTGGAGTGTACCAGGGGCGCTCGAGCAGTACTTC	CAWSVPGALEQYF
15	TRBV6-5	TRBJ1-4	NA	NA	TGTGCCAGCAGTTTTGACAGATCAACTAATGAAAAACTGTTTTTT	CASSFDRSTNEKLFF
14	TRBV10-3	TRBJ1-1	NA	NA	TGTGCCATCAGTGCTCTGACAGAAAGCACTGAAGCTTTCTTT	CAISALTESTEAFF
15	TRBV2	TRBJ1-2	TRBD1	few	TGTGCCAGCCGGCTGGGGACAGGGAATAGCCATGGCTACACCTTC	CASRLGTGNSHGYTF
15	TRBV4-3	TRBJ2-1	TRBD2	NA	TGCGCCAGCAGCAAAGGGACTAGCGGGAACAATGAGCAGTTCTTC	CASSKGTSGNNEQFF
14	TRBV4-3	TRBJ1-5	NA	NA	TGCGCCAGCAGCCAAGATCACGGGTATCAGCCCCAGCATTTT	CASSQDHGYQPQHF
18	TRBV5-8	TRBJ2-7	NA	NA	TGTGCCAGCAGCTTGGGACCTACACCCCTCCCTCCTCAGGACGAGCAGTACTTC	CASSLGPTPLPPQDEQYF
16	TRBV2	TRBJ1-3	NA	NA	TGTGCCAGCAGCTTAGAAGGGGTCTTGGGTGGAAACACCATATATTTT	CASSLEGVLGGNTIYF